The 2 T cell receptor beta chains below come from one sample, sequenced in a study of T cells after yellow fever vaccination. TCRdb re-analysed the 5' RACE reads in MiXCR, keeping a single row per CDR3 protein. The sample lists around 310,000 distinct CDR3 sequences, approximately 9% occurring once. The material sequenced was PBMCs, taken on the day of the first yellow fever vaccination. The receptor source for this set is a man between 18 and 29 years old who received the YFV17D yellow fever vaccine.

This clonotype has just a few counts. The chain employs TRBV3-1 and TRBJ1-2; D is ambiguous. The length of the CDR3 is 17 residues. V lost 0 bases, J lost 0 bases, and 14 bases lay in between. CDR1 and CDR2 from the germline V gene are LGHDT and YNNKEL (reference sequence). The CDR3 protein is CASSQDVVVLANYGYTF. In nucleotides, the CDR3 is TGTGCCAGCAGCCAAGATGTTGTGGTCCTAGCTAACTATGGCTACACCTTC.

The chain is built from TRBV12-3 or TRBV12-4 and TRBJ2-2, with D tentatively TRBD1 (5 bases). The CDR3 runs 14 residues. V lost 10 bases and J 0 bases, leaving 12 bases between the germline ends. The CDR3 here is CATRWGANTGELFF. The CDR3 DNA reads as TGTGCCACCAGGTGGGGCGCGAACACCGGGGAGCTGTTTTTT.